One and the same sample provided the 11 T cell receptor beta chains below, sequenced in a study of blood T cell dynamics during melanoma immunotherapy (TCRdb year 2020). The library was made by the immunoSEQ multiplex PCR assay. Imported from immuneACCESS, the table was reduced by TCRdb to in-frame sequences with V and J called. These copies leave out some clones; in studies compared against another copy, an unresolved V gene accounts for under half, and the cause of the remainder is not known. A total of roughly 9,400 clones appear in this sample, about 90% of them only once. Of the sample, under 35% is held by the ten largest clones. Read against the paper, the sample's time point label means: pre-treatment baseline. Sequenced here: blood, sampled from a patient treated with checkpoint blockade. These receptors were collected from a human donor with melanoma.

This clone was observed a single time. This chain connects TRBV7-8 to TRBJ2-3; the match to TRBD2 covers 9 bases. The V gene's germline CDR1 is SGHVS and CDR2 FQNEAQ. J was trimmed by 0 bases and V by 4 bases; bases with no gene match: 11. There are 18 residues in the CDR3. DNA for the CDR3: TGTGCCAGCAGCTACAGACGTAGCGGGAGCGATAGCACAGATACGCAGTATTTT. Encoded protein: CASSYRRSGSDSTDTQYF.

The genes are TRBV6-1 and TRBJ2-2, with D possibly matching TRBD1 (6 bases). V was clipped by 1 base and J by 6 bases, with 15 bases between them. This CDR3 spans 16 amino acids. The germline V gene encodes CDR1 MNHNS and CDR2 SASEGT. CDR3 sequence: CASSEGRDIRSGELFF. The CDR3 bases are TGTGCCAGCAGTGAAGGCCGGGACATACGGTCCGGGGAGCTGTTTTTT.

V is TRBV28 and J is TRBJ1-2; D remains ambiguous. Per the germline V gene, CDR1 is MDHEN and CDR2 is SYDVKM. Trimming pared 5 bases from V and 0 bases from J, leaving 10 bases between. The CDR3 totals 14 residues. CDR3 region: CASSQALANYGYTF. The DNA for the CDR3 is TGTGCCAGCAGTCAAGCCCTAGCTAACTATGGCTACACCTTC.

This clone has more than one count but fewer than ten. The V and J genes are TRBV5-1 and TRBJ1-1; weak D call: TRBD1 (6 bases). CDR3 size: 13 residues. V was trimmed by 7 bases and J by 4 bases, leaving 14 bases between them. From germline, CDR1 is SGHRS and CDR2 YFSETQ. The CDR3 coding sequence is TGCGCCAGCTCCCAGGGGCTGGGCACTGAAGCTTTCTTT. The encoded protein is CASSQGLGTEAFF. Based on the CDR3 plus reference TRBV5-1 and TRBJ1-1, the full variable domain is KAGVTQTPRYLIKTRGQQVTLSCSPISGHRSVSWYQQTPGQGLQFLFEYFSETQRNKGNFPGRFSGRQFSNSRSEMNVSTLELGDSALYLCASSQGLGTEAFFGQGTRLTVV.

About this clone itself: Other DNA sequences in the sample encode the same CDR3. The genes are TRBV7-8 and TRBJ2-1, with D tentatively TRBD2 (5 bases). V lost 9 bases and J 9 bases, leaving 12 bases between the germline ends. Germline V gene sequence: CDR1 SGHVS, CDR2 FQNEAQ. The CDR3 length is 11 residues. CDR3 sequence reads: CASSVHGEQFF. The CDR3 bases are TGTGCCAGTAGCGTCCATGGTGAGCAGTTCTTC.

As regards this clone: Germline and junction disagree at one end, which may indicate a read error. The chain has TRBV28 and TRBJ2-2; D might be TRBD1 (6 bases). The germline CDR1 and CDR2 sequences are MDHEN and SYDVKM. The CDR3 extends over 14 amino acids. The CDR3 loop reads CASCLVSTGGELFF. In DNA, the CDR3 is TGTGCCAGCTGTTTAGTGTCGACAGGCGGGGAGCTGTTTTTT.

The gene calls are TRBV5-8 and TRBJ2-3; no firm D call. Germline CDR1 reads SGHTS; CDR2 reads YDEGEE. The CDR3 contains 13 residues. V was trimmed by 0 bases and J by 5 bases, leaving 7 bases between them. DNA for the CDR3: TGTGCCAGCAGCTTGGGCCCAGGAGATACGCAGTATTTT. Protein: CASSLGPGDTQYF.

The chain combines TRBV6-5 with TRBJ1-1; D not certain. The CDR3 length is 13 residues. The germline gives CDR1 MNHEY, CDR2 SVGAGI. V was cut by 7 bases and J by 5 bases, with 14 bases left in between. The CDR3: CASTTAQGTEAFF. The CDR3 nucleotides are TGTGCCAGCACCACGGCCCAAGGGACTGAAGCTTTCTTT.

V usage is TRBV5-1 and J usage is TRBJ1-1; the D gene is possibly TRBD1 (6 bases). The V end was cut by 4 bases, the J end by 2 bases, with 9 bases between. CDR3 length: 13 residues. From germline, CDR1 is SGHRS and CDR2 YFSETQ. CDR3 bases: TGCGCCAGCAGCCCCAGGGGAAACACTGAAGCTTTCTTT. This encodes CASSPRGNTEAFF.

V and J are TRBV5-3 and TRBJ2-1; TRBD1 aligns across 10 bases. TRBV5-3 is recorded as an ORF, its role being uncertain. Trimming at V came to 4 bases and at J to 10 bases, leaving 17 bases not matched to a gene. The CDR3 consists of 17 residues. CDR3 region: CARSHPPRQGALGEQFF. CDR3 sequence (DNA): TGTGCCAGAAGCCACCCCCCCCGACAGGGGGCGTTGGGGGAGCAGTTCTTC.

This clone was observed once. The CDR3 DNA reads TGCGCCAGCAGCCCCCCCGAAGCGGGATGGGCTGGGGCCAACGTCCTGACTTTC. Protein product: CASSPPEAGWAGANVLTF. The chain employs TRBV5-1 and TRBJ2-6; 7 nucleotides match TRBD2. The V and J ends lost 4 bases and 2 bases, in that order; junction bases with no gene match: 12. Germline V gives CDR1 SGHRS, CDR2 YFSETQ. The CDR3 totals 18 residues.